What follows is one T cell receptor (beta chain) and its context. Profiled with immunoSEQ multiplex PCR; TCRdb holds only in-frame clones, not every one. The sample gives about 250,000 clones, around 89% of which show up once; 2.5% to 3% is in the top ten. The data were taken from a study of blood T cell repertoires in COVID-19. CDR1 and CDR2 (germline): LNHNV, YYDKDF (reference sequence). V lost 3 bases to trimming and J lost 5 bases; unmatched junction nucleotides: 11. The CDR3 loop spans 16 amino acids. This chain uses TRBV15 with TRBJ2-3; 7 nucleotides line up with TRBD1. The sequenced material came from PBMCs or T cells enriched from blood (not recorded which). The origin of this receptor is a woman aged 50 to 60 who had recovered from COVID-19. CDR3 loop: CATSSSLGGAGDTQYF. CDR3 sequence (DNA): TGTGCCACCAGCAGTTCGCTAGGGGGCGCGGGAGATACGCAGTATTTT. Looking up the rest from reference TRBV15 and TRBJ2-3 gives the full variable domain: DAMVIQNPRYQVTQFGKPVTLSCSQTLNHNVMYWYQQKSSQAPKLLFHYYDKDFNNEADTPDNFQSRRPNTSFCFLDIRSPGLGDTAMYLCATSSSLGGAGDTQYFGPGTRLTVL.